One and the same sample provided the 5 T cell receptor beta chains below, sequenced in a study of control samples from healthy donors and cancer patients. Generated by immunoSEQ multiplex PCR, the TCRdb table keeps only in-frame clones and is missing some. Found here are about 170,000 clones, roughly 93% of them singletons; the top ten hold approximately 4%. The source material was blood. These receptors were obtained from a woman in her sixties in good health.

Only one count was recorded for this clone. V gene TRBV12-3 or TRBV12-4 combines with J gene TRBJ1-2; D may be TRBD1 (6 bases). V lost 6 bases and J lost 8, with 16 bases in between. CDR3 length: 13 amino acids. The chain's CDR3 is CASRQGQSWGYTF. The CDR3 region has the DNA TGTGCCAGCAGGCAAGGACAGTCTTGGGGCTACACCTTC.

The genes are TRBV10-3 and TRBJ1-2; D gene ambiguous. CDR3 size: 15 residues. Germline V gene data show CDR1 as ENHRY and CDR2 as SYGVKD. Trimming cost V 0 bases and J 3 bases, with 11 bases left between them. The CDR3 DNA reads TGTGCCATCAGTGAGTCTGAGGGAAAGGACTATGGCTACACCTTC. Residues: CAISESEGKDYGYTF.

CDR3 sequence reads: CASRKQGTYGYTF. CDR3 sequence (DNA): TGTGCCAGTAGGAAACAGGGGACCTATGGCTACACCTTC. The chain employs TRBV19 and TRBJ1-2, with TRBD1 identical over 7 bases. In germline, CDR1 is LNHDA, CDR2 SQIVND (reference sequence). V lost 6 bases to trimming and J lost 4 bases; unmatched junction nucleotides: 5. The CDR3 spans 13 residues.

The genes are TRBV18 and TRBJ2-1; D might be TRBD2 (7 bases). V lost 6 bases and J 1 base, leaving 16 bases between the germline ends. CDR1 is KGHSH and CDR2 is LQKENI in the germline V gene. This CDR3 is 16 amino acids long. The CDR3 DNA sequence: TGTGCCAGCTCTCCCGGAGGGGGGGGATCCTACAATGAGCAGTTCTTC. Its translation is CASSPGGGGSYNEQFF.

The chain uses TRBV6-2 or TRBV6-3 and TRBJ1-1; D uncertain. The CDR3 sequence is 13 residues long. V lost 5 bases and J lost 1, with 8 bases in between. Germline CDR1 and CDR2: MNHEY and SVGEGT. The CDR3 nucleotides are TGTGCCAGCAGTGCCCAGGAGAACACTGAAGCTTTCTTT. It codes for CASSAQENTEAFF.